This TCR beta chain was captured in a study of T cells in tumors after PD-1 blockade. Study context: No patient had prior checkpoint blockade, systemic immunosuppression, or radiotherapy within 4 weeks. Treatment was either pembrolizumab 200 mg every 3 weeks or cemiplimab 350 mg every 2 weeks.

TCRdb's copy holds only in-frame clones and misses some; the assay was immunoSEQ multiplex PCR. The sample records 20,000 to 30,000 clones, nearly 85% being singletons. The V gene lost 5 bases and the J gene lost 7 bases, with 20 bases spanning the gap. CDR3 length: 15 amino acids. Germline CDR1 MNHNY, CDR2 SVGAGI (reference sequence). The chain is built from TRBV6-6 and TRBJ1-1, with D possibly matching TRBD1 (5 bases). The receptor was isolated from a human donor with basal cell carcinoma. This sample comprised PBMCs, obtained after anti-PD-1 treatment. CDR3 amino acids: CASSATGQGAFEAFF. As DNA, the CDR3 is TGTGCCAGCAGTGCCACCGGGCAGGGAGCTTTTGAAGCTTTCTTT.